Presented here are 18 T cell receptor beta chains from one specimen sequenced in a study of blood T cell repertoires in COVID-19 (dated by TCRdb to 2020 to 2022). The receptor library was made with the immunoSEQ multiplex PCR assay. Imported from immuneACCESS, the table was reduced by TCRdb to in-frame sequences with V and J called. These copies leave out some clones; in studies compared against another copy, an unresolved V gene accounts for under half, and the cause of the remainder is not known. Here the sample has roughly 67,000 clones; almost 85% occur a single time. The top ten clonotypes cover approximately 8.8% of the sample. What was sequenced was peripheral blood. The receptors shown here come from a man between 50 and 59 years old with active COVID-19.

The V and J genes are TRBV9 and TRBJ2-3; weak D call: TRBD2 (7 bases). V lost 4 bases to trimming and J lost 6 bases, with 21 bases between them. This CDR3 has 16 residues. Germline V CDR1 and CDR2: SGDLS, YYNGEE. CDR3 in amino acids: CASSPQWGGRPDTQYF. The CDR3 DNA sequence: TGTGCCAGCAGCCCACAGTGGGGGGGGCGCCCCGATACGCAGTATTTT.

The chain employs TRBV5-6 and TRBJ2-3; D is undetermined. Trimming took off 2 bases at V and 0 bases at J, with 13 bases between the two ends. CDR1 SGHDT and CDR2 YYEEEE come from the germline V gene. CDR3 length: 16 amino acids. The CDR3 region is CASSFLSGTSTDTQYF. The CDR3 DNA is TGTGCCAGCAGCTTTTTGTCGGGTACTAGCACAGATACGCAGTATTTT.

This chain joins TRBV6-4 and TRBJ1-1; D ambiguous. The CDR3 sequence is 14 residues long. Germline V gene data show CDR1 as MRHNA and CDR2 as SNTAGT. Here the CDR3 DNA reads TGTGCTATTCCCCAACAAACAACGAACACTGAAGCTTTCTTT. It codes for CAIPQQTTNTEAFF.

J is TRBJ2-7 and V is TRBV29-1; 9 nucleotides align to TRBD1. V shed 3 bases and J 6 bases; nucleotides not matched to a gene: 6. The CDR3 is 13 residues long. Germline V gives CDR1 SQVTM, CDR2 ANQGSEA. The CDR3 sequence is CSVDGTGHSEQYF. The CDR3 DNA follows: TGCAGCGTTGATGGGACAGGGCATTCCGAGCAGTACTTC.

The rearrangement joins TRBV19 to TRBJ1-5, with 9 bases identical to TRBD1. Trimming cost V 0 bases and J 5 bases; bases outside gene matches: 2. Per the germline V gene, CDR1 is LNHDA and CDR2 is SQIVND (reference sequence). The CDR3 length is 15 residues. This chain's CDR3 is CASSIDGQGYQPQHF. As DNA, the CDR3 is TGTGCCAGTAGTATAGATGGACAGGGGTATCAGCCCCAGCATTTT.

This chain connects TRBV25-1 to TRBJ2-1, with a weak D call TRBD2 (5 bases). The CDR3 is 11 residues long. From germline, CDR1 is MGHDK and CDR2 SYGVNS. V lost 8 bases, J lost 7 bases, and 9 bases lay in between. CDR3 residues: CASGRGNEQFF. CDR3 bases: TGTGCCAGCGGCCGGGGTAATGAGCAGTTCTTC.

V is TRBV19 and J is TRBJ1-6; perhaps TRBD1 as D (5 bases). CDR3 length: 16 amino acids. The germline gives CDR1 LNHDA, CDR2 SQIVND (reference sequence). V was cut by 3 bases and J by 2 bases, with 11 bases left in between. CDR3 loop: CASSISAGPYNSPLHF. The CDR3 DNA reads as TGTGCCAGTAGTATTTCGGCAGGGCCCTATAATTCACCCCTCCACTTT. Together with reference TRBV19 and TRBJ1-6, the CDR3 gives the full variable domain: DGGITQSPKYLFRKEGQNVTLSCEQNLNHDAMYWYRQDPGQGLRLIYYSQIVNDFQKGDIAEGYSVSREKKESFPLTVTSAQKNPTAFYLCASSISAGPYNSPLHFGNGTRLTVT.

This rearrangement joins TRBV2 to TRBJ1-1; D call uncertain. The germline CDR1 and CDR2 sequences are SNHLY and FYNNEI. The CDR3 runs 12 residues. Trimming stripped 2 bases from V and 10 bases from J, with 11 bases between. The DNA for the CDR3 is TGTGCCAGCAGTGAACTAAGTGGCGGAGCTTTCTTT. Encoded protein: CASSELSGGAFF.

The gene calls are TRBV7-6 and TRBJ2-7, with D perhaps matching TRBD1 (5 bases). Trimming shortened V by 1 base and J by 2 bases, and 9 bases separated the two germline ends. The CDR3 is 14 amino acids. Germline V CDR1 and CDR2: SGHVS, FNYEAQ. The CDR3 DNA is TGTGCCAGCAGCTTAGGGGGCCGTACCTACGAGCAGTACTTC. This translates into CASSLGGRTYEQYF.

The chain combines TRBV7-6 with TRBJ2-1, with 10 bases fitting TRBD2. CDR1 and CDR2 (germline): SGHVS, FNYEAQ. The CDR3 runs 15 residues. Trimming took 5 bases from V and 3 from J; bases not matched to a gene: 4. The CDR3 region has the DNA TGTGCCAGCAGCCGGACTAGCGGACACTACAATGAGCAGTTCTTC. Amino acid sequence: CASSRTSGHYNEQFF. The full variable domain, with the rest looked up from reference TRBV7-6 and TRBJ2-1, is GAGVSQSPRYKVTKRGQDVALRCDPISGHVSLYWYRQALGQGPEFLTYFNYEAQQDKSGLPNDRFSAERPEGSISTLTIQRTEQRDSAMYRCASSRTSGHYNEQFFGPGTRLTVL.

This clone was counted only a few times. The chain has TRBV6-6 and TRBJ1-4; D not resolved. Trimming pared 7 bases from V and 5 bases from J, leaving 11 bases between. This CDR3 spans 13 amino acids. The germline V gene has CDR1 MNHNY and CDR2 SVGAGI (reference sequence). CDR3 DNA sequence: TGTGCCAGCACCGACCCCGGGAATGAAAAACTGTTTTTT. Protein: CASTDPGNEKLFF.

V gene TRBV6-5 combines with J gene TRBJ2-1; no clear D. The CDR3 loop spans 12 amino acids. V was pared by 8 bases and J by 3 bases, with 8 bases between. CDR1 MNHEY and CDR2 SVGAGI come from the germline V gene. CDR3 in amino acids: CASGLSYNEQFF. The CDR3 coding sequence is TGTGCCAGCGGCTTAAGCTACAATGAGCAGTTCTTC.

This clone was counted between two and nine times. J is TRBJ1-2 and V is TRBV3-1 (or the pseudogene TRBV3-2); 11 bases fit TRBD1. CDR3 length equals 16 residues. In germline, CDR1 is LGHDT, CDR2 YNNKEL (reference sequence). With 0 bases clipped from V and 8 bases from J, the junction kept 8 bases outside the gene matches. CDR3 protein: CASSQDRGQGAQGYTF. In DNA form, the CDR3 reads TGTGCCAGCAGCCAAGATCGCGGACAGGGGGCGCAGGGCTACACCTTC.

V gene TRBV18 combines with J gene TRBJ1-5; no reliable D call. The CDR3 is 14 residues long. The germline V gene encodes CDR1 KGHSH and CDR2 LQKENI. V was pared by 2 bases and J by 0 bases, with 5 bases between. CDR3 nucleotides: TGTGCCAGCTCACCAGGAGTTAGCAATCAGCCCCAGCATTTT. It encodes CASSPGVSNQPQHF.

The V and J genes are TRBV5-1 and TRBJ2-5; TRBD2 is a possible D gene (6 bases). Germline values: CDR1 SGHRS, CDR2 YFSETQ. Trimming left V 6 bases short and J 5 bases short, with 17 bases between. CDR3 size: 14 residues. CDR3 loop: CASMLEVGRETQYF. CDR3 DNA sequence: TGCGCCAGCATGCTTGAGGTTGGGAGGGAGACCCAGTACTTC.

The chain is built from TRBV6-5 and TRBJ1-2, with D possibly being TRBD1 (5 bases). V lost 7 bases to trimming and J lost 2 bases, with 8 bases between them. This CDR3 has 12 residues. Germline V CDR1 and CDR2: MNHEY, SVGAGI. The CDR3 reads CASTNRNYGYTF. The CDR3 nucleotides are TGTGCCAGCACTAACAGGAACTATGGCTACACCTTC.

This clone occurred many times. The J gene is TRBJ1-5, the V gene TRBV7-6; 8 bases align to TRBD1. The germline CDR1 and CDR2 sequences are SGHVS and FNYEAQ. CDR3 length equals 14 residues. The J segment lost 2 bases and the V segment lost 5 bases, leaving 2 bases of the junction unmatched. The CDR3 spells CASSQGAGNQPQHF. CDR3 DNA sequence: TGTGCCAGCAGCCAGGGGGCTGGCAATCAGCCCCAGCATTTT.

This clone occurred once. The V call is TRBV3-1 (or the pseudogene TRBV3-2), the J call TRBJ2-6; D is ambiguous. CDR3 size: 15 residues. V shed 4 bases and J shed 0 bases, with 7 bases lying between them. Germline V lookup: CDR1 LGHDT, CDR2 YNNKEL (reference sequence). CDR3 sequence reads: CASSPIYSGANVLTF. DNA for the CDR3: TGTGCCAGCAGCCCTATCTACTCTGGGGCCAACGTCCTGACTTTC.